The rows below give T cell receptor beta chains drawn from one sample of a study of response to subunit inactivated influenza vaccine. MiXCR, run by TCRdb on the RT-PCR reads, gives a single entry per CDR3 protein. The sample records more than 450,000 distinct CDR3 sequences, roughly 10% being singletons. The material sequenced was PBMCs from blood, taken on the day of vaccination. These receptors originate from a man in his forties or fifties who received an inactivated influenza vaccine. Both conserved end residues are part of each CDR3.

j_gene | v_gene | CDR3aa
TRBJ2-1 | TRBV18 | CASSPMGNEQFF
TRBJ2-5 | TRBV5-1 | CASSSGGSGSKETQYF
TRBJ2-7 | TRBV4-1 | CASSQAGQTYEQYF
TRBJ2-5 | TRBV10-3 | CAISESGKETQYF
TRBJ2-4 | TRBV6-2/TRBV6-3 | CASSFGGIQYF
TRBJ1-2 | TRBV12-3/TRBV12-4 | CASSLGGADSYTF
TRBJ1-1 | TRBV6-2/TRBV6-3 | CASSYPGGGLNTEAFF
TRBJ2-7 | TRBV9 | CASSPEDRYEQYF
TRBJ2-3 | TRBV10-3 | CAIRGDGLSTDTQYF
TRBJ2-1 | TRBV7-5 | CISVPEASLASGGNEQFF
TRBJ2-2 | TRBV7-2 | CASSLARDRFTGELFF
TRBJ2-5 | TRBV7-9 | CASSLSKETQYF
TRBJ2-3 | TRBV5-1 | CASSPRGRGAQYF
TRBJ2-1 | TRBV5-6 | CASSLWRGLASYNEQFF
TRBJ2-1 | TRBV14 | CASSQATTSGRARREQFF
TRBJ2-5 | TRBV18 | CASSLQNRGQETQYF
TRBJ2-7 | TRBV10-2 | CASSEYGTGLYEQYF
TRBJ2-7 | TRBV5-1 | CASSTQGGEQYF
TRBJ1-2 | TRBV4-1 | CASSPPGEHGYTF
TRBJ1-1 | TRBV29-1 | CSVGGLGYFEAFF
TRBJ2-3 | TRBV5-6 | CASSWGPTTDTQYF
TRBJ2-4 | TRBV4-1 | CASSQVGGTELAKNIQYF
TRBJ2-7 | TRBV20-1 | CSVKNAGVHEQYF
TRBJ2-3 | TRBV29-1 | CSVEIAGGTDTQYF
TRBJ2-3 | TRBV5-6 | CASSYDRLDLSTDTQYF
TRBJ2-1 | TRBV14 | CASSQDEGLGSNEQFF
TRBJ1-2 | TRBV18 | CASSPRGRVEDGYTF
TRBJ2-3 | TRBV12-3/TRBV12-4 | CASSLLRPPDTQYF
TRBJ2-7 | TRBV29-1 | CSVGWSSGPYEQYF
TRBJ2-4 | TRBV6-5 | CASSYSGDRGLNIQYF
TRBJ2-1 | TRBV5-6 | CASSFPGINEQFF
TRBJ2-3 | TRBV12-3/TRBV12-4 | CASNPGGSVADTQYF
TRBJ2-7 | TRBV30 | CAWNGLAGVGFHYEQYF
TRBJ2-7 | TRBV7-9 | CATTVLSEQYF
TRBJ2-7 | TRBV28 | CASRQGTGVRYEQYF
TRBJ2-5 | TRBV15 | CATSREQGTQYF